This T cell receptor (beta chain) was recovered during a study of T-cell memory formation after mild COVID-19. Study as a whole: The two donors had largely donor-specific TCR clusters. General study points: Pre-infection memory already had some responding clones, implying cross-reactive memory joined. Those CD4+ clones that contracted were mainly in CM and EM (CD8+ ones in EMRA).

In regard to this clonotype: The antigen is not known.

cDNA libraries for TCR alpha and TCR beta, carrying sample barcodes and UMIs, came from 5'RACE with constant-segment primers. TCRdb re-called the 5' RACE reads with MiXCR, one entry per CDR3 protein. The sample holds 530,000 or so distinct CDR3 sequences, around a sixth seen once. Germline loops: CDR1 MNHEY, CDR2 SMNVEV (reference sequence). The CDR3 totals 15 residues. With 2 bases clipped from V and 6 bases from J, the junction kept 4 bases outside the gene matches. This clonotype was sampled from an adult woman who had mild COVID-19 (a few samples of this study predate the infection). Cell type and time point are not known. The sequenced material came from PBMCs or a T cell subset sorted from them (not recorded which). V and J are TRBV27 and TRBJ2-2; 9 bases are a match to TRBD2. The CDR3 bases are TGTGCCAGCAGTTTAGTGGCGGGAGGGCCCGGGGAGCTGTTTTTT. Protein: CASSLVAGGPGELFF.